This passage covers 27 T cell receptor beta chains from one sample sequenced in a study of cytomegalovirus exposure and HLA in healthy donors. Assay: immunoSEQ multiplex PCR; the TCRdb copy retains only in-frame clones and omits some. This sample yields about 180,000 clones, of which around nine tenths are seen a single time; roughly 3% belongs to the top ten. The sample taken for sequencing was PBMCs. These receptors came from a man aged 18-30 years in good health and CMV-seropositive.

The chain recombines TRBV7-3 with TRBJ2-1; D possibly corresponds to TRBD2 (5 bases). Trimming stripped 5 bases from V and 8 bases from J, with 16 bases between. CDR3 length equals 14 residues. CDR1 SGHTA and CDR2 FQGTGA come from the germline V gene. CDR3 in DNA: TGTGCCAGCAGCCCAACACGAGTCGGGGATGAGCAGTTCTTC. This codes for CASSPTRVGDEQFF.

This chain connects TRBV7-9 to TRBJ1-2; 9 bases line up with TRBD1. Per germline, CDR1 SEHNR and CDR2 FQNEAQ (reference sequence). Unmatched junction bases numbered 8, after V lost 0 bases and J lost 0 bases. This CDR3 has 18 residues. The CDR3 DNA is TGTGCCAGCAGCTTAGCGTGGCCGGACAGGGGCACTAACTATGGCTACACCTTC. This translates into CASSLAWPDRGTNYGYTF.

The V call is TRBV6-5, the J call TRBJ1-1, with D uncertain. The V end lost 5 bases, the J end lost 1 base, and 11 bases lay between the germline ends. Germline V CDR1 and CDR2: MNHEY, SVGAGI. The CDR3 is 14 amino acids. The CDR3 loop reads CASSDPQRNTEAFF. The CDR3 nucleotides are TGTGCCAGCAGTGACCCACAGAGGAACACTGAAGCTTTCTTT.

The genes are TRBV18 and TRBJ1-6; 9 bases agree with TRBD1. The CDR3 runs 15 residues. With 3 bases clipped from V and 6 bases from J, the junction kept 3 bases outside the gene matches. Germline CDR1 reads KGHSH; CDR2 reads LQKENI. The CDR3 spells CASSPPGQGNSPLHF. The CDR3 coding sequence is TGTGCCAGCTCACCGCCGGGACAGGGTAATTCACCCCTCCACTTT.

CDR3 amino acids: CASSPRDQRYNEQFF. The CDR3 nucleotides are TGTGCCAGCAGCCCCCGGGATCAGAGGTACAATGAGCAGTTCTTC. J is TRBJ2-1 and V is TRBV5-6; D may be TRBD2 (5 bases). Trimming removed 4 bases at V and 4 bases at J, with 15 bases between. This CDR3 has 15 residues. CDR1 is SGHDT and CDR2 is YYEEEE in the germline V gene.

V usage is TRBV5-8 and J usage is TRBJ2-7, with D possibly being TRBD2 (6 bases). In germline, CDR1 is SGHTS, CDR2 YDEGEE. V lost 8 bases, J lost 4 bases, and 16 bases lay in between. This CDR3 spans 13 amino acids. The CDR3 here is CASQKRRGYEQYF. The CDR3 DNA reads TGTGCCAGTCAGAAACGGCGGGGTTACGAGCAGTACTTC. The full variable domain, with the rest looked up from reference TRBV5-8 and TRBJ2-7, is EAGVTQSPTHLIKTRGQQATLRCSPISGHTSVYWYQQALGLGLQFLLWYDEGEERNRGNFPPRFSGRQFPNYSSELNVNALELEDSALYLCASQKRRGYEQYFGPGTRLTVT.

This clone was observed a handful of times. The chain carries TRBV12-5 and TRBJ1-1; D is uncertain. CDR3 length: 17 residues. V lost 6 bases to trimming and J lost 0 bases, with 20 bases between them. Germline-derived CDR1 and CDR2 are LGHNT and FRNRAP. In nucleotides, the CDR3 is TGTGCTAGTGGCTATGCAGGCATCACCCCTTTGAACACTGAAGCTTTCTTT. Amino acids: CASGYAGITPLNTEAFF.

V and J are TRBV28 and TRBJ1-2; 7 bases are a match to TRBD1. Unmatched junction bases numbered 5, after V lost 4 bases and J lost 3 bases. Germline lookup yields CDR1 MDHEN and CDR2 SYDVKM. This CDR3 comprises 14 residues. Here the CDR3 reads CASSSDRAYYGYTF. The CDR3 region has the DNA TGTGCCAGCAGTTCCGACAGGGCTTACTATGGCTACACCTTC.

The V gene is TRBV28, the J gene TRBJ2-1; possible D gene TRBD2, 6 bases. Germline values: CDR1 MDHEN, CDR2 SYDVKM. Trimming took off 6 bases at V and 4 bases at J, with 19 bases between the two ends. This CDR3 has 16 residues. The CDR3 spells CASSRPGVGSYNEQFF. The CDR3 coding sequence is TGTGCCAGCAGCCGCCCGGGGGTCGGATCTTACAATGAGCAGTTCTTC.

This chain connects TRBV14 to TRBJ2-7; possible D gene TRBD1, 5 bases. Germline V gives CDR1 SGHDN, CDR2 FVKESK. There are 16 residues in the CDR3. V lost 1 base, J lost 5 bases, and 18 bases lay in between. CDR3 bases: TGTGCCAGCAGCCAAGCACGATTCGCAGGGTACGACGAGCAGTACTTC. Translated: CASSQARFAGYDEQYF. Full variable domain (missing parts from reference TRBV14 and TRBJ2-7): EAGVTQFPSHSVIEKGQTVTLRCDPISGHDNLYWYRRVMGKEIKFLLHFVKESKQDESGMPNNRFLAERTGGTYSTLKVQPAELEDSGVYFCASSQARFAGYDEQYFGPGTRLTVT.

The genes are TRBV13 and TRBJ2-1, with 8 positions matching TRBD1. The germline CDR1 and CDR2 sequences are PRHDT and FYEKMQ (reference sequence). Unmatched junction bases numbered 11, after V lost 3 bases and J lost 7 bases. The CDR3 spans 16 residues. CDR3 nucleotide sequence: TGTGCCAGCAGCTTCCCCGGGATGGACAGGGAGAATGAGCAGTTCTTC. Its protein product is CASSFPGMDRENEQFF.

The V gene is TRBV7-8, the J gene TRBJ2-3; 9 nucleotides align to TRBD2. Unmatched junction bases numbered 9, after V lost 5 bases and J lost 6 bases. Germline V gene data show CDR1 as SGHVS and CDR2 as FQNEAQ. The CDR3 is 15 residues long. The CDR3 DNA reads as TGTGCCAGCAGCCCTAGCGGGAAGGTTGTGGATACGCAGTATTTT. Amino acid sequence: CASSPSGKVVDTQYF.

This sequence joins TRBV7-2 and TRBJ2-7; TRBD2 matches at 13 bases. CDR1 and CDR2 (germline): SGHTA, FQGNSA. This CDR3 comprises 16 residues. Trimming removed 1 base from V and 4 bases from J; junction bases left unmatched: 4. The CDR3 region has the DNA TGTGCCAGCAGCTTAGAACTAGCGGGAGGGCCTTACGAGCAGTACTTC. This codes for CASSLELAGGPYEQYF.

CDR3 nucleotides: TGTGCCAGCAGCGCCGCGGGACAGAACACCTATGGCTACACCTTC. Protein: CASSAAGQNTYGYTF. The chain couples TRBV9 to TRBJ1-2; 7 bases map to TRBD1. Trimming at V came to 3 bases and at J to 4 bases, leaving 9 bases not matched to a gene. The CDR3 length is 15 residues. Germline V CDR1 and CDR2: SGDLS, YYNGEE.

A remark on this clone: Different DNA sequences within this sample yield the same CDR3. The chain combines TRBV2 with TRBJ1-2, with 7 bases that match TRBD1. The CDR3 spans 13 residues. V shed 9 bases, J shed 8 bases, and the junction held 12 bases outside the gene matches. Germline V gives CDR1 SNHLY, CDR2 FYNNEI. Written as DNA, the CDR3 is TGTGCCAGTTTGGAACAGGGGTTTGGAGGCTACACCTTC. It is translated as CASLEQGFGGYTF.

The chain joins TRBV6-5 to TRBJ2-7, with 8 bases fitting TRBD2. This CDR3 has 16 residues. The ends lost 0 bases at V and 3 bases at J; junction bases unmatched: 7. CDR1 MNHEY and CDR2 SVGAGI come from the germline V gene. CDR3 DNA: TGTGCCAGCAGTTACTCGTGGCGGGGGGCTCACTACGAGCAGTACTTC. As protein: CASSYSWRGAHYEQYF.

The V call is TRBV21-1, the J call TRBJ2-7; TRBD2, the table's D call, lacks a check against the DNA. TRBV21-1 is reported as a pseudogene. The length of the CDR3 is 15 residues. The DNA for the CDR3 is TGTGCCAGCAGCAACCCCTGGGGGGAACCCTACGAGCAGTACTTC. This encodes CASSNPWGEPYEQYF.

The rearrangement links TRBV7-2 to TRBJ2-2; a weak D match, TRBD2 (5 bases). Trimming pared 5 bases from V and 0 bases from J, leaving 10 bases between. Per the germline V gene, CDR1 is SGHTA and CDR2 is FQGNSA. The CDR3 extends over 15 amino acids. The CDR3 DNA is TGTGCCAGCAGCCAAACGGGGACGAACACCGGGGAGCTGTTTTTT. Translation gives CASSQTGTNTGELFF.

V and J are TRBV5-1 and TRBJ2-5; possibly TRBD1 for D (6 bases). Germline V gives CDR1 SGHRS, CDR2 YFSETQ. CDR3 length: 14 residues. Trimming removed 4 bases at V and 4 bases at J, with 14 bases between. DNA for the CDR3: TGCGCCAGCAGCCCTACAGGGTTCTCAGAGACCCAGTACTTC. Encoded protein: CASSPTGFSETQYF.

The CDR3 region is CASHAGVGYNEQFF. For the CDR3, the DNA is TGTGCCAGCCATGCAGGGGTGGGGTACAATGAGCAGTTCTTC. The chain joins TRBV27 to TRBJ2-1, with a tentative D call TRBD1 (6 bases). The V gene's germline CDR1 is MNHEY and CDR2 SMNVEV (reference sequence). Trimming took off 8 bases at V and 4 bases at J, with 15 bases between the two ends. The CDR3 has 14 amino acids.

The V call is TRBV13, the J call TRBJ2-1; the match to TRBD1 covers 7 bases. The length of the CDR3 is 15 residues. The trim removed 5 bases at V and 5 bases at J, leaving 9 bases unmatched. Germline lookup yields CDR1 PRHDT and CDR2 FYEKMQ (reference sequence). CDR3 protein: CASSHGTDRNNEQFF. CDR3 bases: TGTGCCAGCAGCCATGGGACAGACCGGAACAATGAGCAGTTCTTC.

DNA of the CDR3: TGTGCCAGCAGCTGCGACGCCGGGCCACGGGGGGCCTTAGATACGCAGTATTTT. This translates into CASSCDAGPRGALDTQYF. The chain joins TRBV12-1 to TRBJ2-3; the table's D call TRBD2 went unverified against the DNA. TRBV12-1 counts as a pseudogene. CDR3 size: 18 residues.

The rearrangement uses TRBV5-5 and TRBJ2-6; D not resolved. Trimming stripped 0 bases from V and 2 bases from J, with 15 bases between. Germline values: CDR1 SGHKS, CDR2 YYEKEE (reference sequence). The CDR3 runs to 18 residues. The CDR3: CASSLAVVFWPGANVLTF. CDR3 DNA sequence: TGTGCCAGCAGCTTGGCCGTGGTCTTCTGGCCTGGGGCCAACGTCCTGACTTTC. Combining the CDR3 with reference TRBV5-5 and TRBJ2-6 gives the whole variable domain DAGVTQSPTHLIKTRGQQVTLRCSPISGHKSVSWYQQVLGQGPQFIFQYYEKEERGRGNFPDRFSARQFPNYSSELNVNALLLGDSALYLCASSLAVVFWPGANVLTFGAGSRLTVL.

CDR3 protein: CASSPDTSGGRETQYF. The CDR3 DNA reads as TGTGCCAGCAGCCCCGATACTAGCGGGGGGCGGGAGACCCAGTACTTC. V is TRBV7-9 and J is TRBJ2-5; 12 bases are shared with TRBD2. This CDR3 comprises 16 residues. Germline V gene sequence: CDR1 SEHNR, CDR2 FQNEAQ (reference sequence). The trim removed 5 bases at V and 5 bases at J, leaving 9 bases unmatched.

The J gene is TRBJ2-1, the V gene TRBV6-6; the D is unclear. The ends were cut back, 6 bases at V and 5 bases at J, with 20 bases in the middle. The CDR3 loop spans 16 amino acids. Germline lookup yields CDR1 MNHNY and CDR2 SVGAGI (reference sequence). The CDR3 region has the DNA TGTGCCAGCAGCCCCAAACTTGGGCTACCGAACAATGAGCAGTTCTTC. Its translation is CASSPKLGLPNNEQFF.

The chain recombines TRBV7-9 with TRBJ2-1, with TRBD2 identical over 8 bases. Looked up from germline, CDR1 is SEHNR and CDR2 is FQNEAQ (reference sequence). This CDR3 is 14 amino acids long. With 5 bases clipped from V and 12 bases from J, the junction kept 12 bases outside the gene matches. This chain's CDR3 is CASSPSTGGRWQFF. The CDR3 DNA sequence: TGTGCCAGCAGCCCCTCGACGGGGGGGCGTTGGCAGTTCTTC.

This rearrangement joins TRBV30 to TRBJ1-1; TRBD1 might be the D (6 bases). Germline V gene sequence: CDR1 GTSNPN, CDR2 SVGIG (reference sequence). The CDR3 is 15 amino acids. Trimming took 1 base from V and 1 from J, leaving 13 bases between them. CDR3 DNA sequence: TGTGCCTGGAGTGGGCACAGGGATGGGAACACTGAAGCTTTCTTT. Translated: CAWSGHRDGNTEAFF. Complete variable domain (other parts from reference TRBV30 and TRBJ1-1): SQTIHQWPATLVQPVGSPLSLECTVEGTSNPNLYWYRQAAGRGLQLLFYSVGIGQISSEVPQNLSASRPQDRQFILSSKKLLLSDSGFYLCAWSGHRDGNTEAFFGQGTRLTVV.